This TCR beta chain was found in a study of T cell responses to AZD1222 COVID-19 vaccine. Study-wide background: Pooling was applied to second doses at about 4 or about 12 weeks.

Regarding this clone: Its antigen is still unknown.

Method: immunoSEQ multiplex PCR; TCRdb's copy keeps in-frame clones and lacks some. Among about 150,000 clones listed, over 75% were seen once. General study findings and limits: Reports say nearly half of spike-specific TCRs go after unmutated variant regions.

Material: peripheral blood, obtained on day 0 of AZD1222 vaccination. The clonotype comes from an adult in good health.

The CDR3 is CASSLDPTGAGANVLTF. The DNA for the CDR3 is TGTGCCAGCAGCTTAGATCCCACAGGGGCAGGGGCCAACGTCCTGACTTTC. The V call is TRBV7-2, the J call TRBJ2-6; 7 bases map to TRBD1. Germline V gives CDR1 SGHTA, CDR2 FQGNSA. V lost 1 base, J lost 4 bases, and 7 bases stayed unmatched. This CDR3 spans 17 amino acids.